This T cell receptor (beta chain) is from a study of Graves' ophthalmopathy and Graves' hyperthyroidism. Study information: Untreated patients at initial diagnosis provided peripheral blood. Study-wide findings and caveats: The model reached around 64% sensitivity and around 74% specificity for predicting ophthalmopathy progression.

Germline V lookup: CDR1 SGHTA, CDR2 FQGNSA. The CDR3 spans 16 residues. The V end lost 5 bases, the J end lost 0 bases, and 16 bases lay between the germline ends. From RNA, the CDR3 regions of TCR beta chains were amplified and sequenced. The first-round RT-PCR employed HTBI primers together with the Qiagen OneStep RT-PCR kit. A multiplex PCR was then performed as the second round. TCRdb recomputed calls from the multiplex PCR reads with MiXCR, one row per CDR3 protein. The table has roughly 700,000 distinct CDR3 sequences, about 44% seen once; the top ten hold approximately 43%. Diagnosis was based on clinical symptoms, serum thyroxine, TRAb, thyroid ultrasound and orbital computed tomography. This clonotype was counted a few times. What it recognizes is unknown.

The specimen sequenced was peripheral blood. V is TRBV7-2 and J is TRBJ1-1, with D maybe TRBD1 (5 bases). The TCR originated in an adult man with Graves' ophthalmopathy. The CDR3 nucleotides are TGTGCCAGCAGCCCGTATACAGGAGCTATGAACACTGAAGCTTTCTTT. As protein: CASSPYTGAMNTEAFF.